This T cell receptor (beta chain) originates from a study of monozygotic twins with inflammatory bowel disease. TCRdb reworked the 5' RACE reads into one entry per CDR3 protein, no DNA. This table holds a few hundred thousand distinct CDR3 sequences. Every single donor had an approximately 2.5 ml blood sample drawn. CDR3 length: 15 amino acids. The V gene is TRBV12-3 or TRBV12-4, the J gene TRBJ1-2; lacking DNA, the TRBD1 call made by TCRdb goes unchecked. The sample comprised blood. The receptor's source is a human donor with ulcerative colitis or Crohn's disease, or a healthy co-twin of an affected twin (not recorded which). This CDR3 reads CASRPTPGTGVGYTF.